This TCR beta chain was sequenced during a study of graft-versus-host responses after intestinal transplantation (TCRdb year 2021). At the level of the whole study: The transplants that recipients got were multivisceral, liver-intestinal, or isolated intestinal. Every recipient was given anti-thymocyte globulin induction, then maintenance tacrolimus and steroids for about three years. Graft-versus-host and host-versus-graft alloreactive T cell clones were tracked in the graft, circulation and bone marrow after intestinal transplantation using bulk TCR-beta CDR3 sequencing. Alloreactive clones were identified by sequencing pre-transplant mixed lymphocyte reaction products and comparing these products with unstimulated pre-transplant donor and recipient T cells. The cohort enrolled fewer than 25 intestinal transplant recipients including one retransplant, and a few patients lacking pretransplant specimens were excluded. Donor T cell macrochimerism was defined as a peak of at least 4% donor T cells among recipient peripheral blood mononuclear cells. Rather than being sequenced by the commercial service, samples from a few later patients were sequenced in-house on an Illumina MiSeq and processed with MiXCR. Overall study outcomes, separate from this receptor: High GvH to HvG T cell clonal ratios were observed in the allografts of patients with donor T cell macrochimerism. GvH clones were detected in recipient bone marrow, and some of these GvH clones were observed earlier in ileal mucosa or blood, consistent with an intestinal mucosal origin. Early after transplant, peak levels of circulating GvH clones were associated with declines in HvG clones. The relatively low number and heterogeneity of intestinal transplant patients limited the conclusions.

Of note for this clone: The antigen it binds to is not known. Base qualities were left out, and no much larger clone turns up one base away.

Sample time point, as interpreted from the label and publication: cells obtained before transplantation from donor or recipient. CD3+CD4+ and CD3+CD8+ populations were FACS-sorted from unstimulated pre-transplant donor and recipient cells taken from spleen or lymph nodes. The library relied on the immunoSEQ multiplex PCR assay. In most patients, genomic DNA was isolated using the Qiagen DNeasy Blood and Tissue Kit and sent frozen to Adaptive Biotechnologies for TCR sequencing. For most patients, genomic DNA was subjected to high-throughput TCR-beta CDR3 sequencing by Adaptive Biotechnologies. The paper's data handling went like this. TCR sequencing data for some 17 patients were retrieved from Adaptive's ImmunoSEQ software; a few other patients were processed with MiXCR and VDJtools. To correct CD4 versus CD8 sorting errors, sequences present in both subsets at a frequency ratio below 5:1 were removed. CDR3 nucleotide sequences shared by donor and recipient were removed because the origin of these sequences could not be assigned. To be classed as alloreactive, a clone needed at least 2-fold expansion over unstimulated cells and a minimum CFSE-low frequency of 0.002% (template counts) or 0.001% (read counts). A clone was considered mappable if detected in the sequenced pre-transplant spleen, lymph node, or MLR CFSE-low populations of the donor or recipient. The cumulative frequency of alloreactive clones was calculated as a percentage of all sequences, weighted by copy number. Not all clones reach the TCRdb copy of this immuneACCESS table, which keeps in-frame sequences only. Checked studies attribute under half of the gap to unresolved V genes and leave the rest unexplained. The DNA was the basis for D and trimming; V, J and clone size are from that table. Counted in this sample were approximately 90,000 clones; around 90% of them appeared once. In total, the top ten clones hold about 8% of the sample.

The germline V gene specifies WSHSY as CDR1 and SAAADI as CDR2. V drops 2 bases and J drops 0 bases, leaving 14 bases in between. The CDR3 holds 18 amino acids from the cysteine to the phenylalanine. Just CDR3 DNA is preserved here, 54 bases in frame from base 1. Specimen: unstimulated CD8+ T cells sorted from spleen or lymph node cells, collected before transplant. This TCR was sampled from a human donor who was the organ donor for an intestinal transplant. Recombination connected TRBV10-2 to TRBJ2-6, with TRBD2 as a weak D call on 5 bases. The bases read TGCGCCAGCAGTGAGGAGGGCGGACCGTACTCTGGGGCCAACGTCCTGACTTTC. This translates into CASSEEGGPYSGANVLTF.